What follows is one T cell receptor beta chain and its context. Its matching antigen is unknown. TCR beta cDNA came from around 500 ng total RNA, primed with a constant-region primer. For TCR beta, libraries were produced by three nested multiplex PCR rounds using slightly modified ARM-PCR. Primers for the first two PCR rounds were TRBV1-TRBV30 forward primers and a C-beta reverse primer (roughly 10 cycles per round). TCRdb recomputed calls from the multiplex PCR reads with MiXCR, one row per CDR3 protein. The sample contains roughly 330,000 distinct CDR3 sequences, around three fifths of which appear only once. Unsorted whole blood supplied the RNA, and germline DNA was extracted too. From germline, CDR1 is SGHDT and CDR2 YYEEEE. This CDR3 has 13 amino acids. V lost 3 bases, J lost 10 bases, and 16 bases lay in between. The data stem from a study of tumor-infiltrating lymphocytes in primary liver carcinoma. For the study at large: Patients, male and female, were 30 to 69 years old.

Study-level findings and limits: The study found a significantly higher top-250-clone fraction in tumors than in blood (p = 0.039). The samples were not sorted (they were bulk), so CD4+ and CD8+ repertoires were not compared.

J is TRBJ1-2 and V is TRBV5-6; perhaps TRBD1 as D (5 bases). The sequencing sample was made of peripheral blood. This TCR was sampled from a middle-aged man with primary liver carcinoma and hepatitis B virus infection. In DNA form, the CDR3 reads TGTGCCAGCAGCTGGAGCGGGGGTCGAGACTACACCTTC. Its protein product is CASSWSGGRDYTF. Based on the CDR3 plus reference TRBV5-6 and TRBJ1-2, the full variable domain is DAGVTQSPTHLIKTRGQQVTLRCSPKSGHDTVSWYQQALGQGPQFIFQYYEEEERQRGNFPDRFSGHQFPNYSSELNVNALLLGDSALYLCASSWSGGRDYTFGSGTRLTVV.